The sequence of this T cell receptor beta chain was determined in a study of graft-versus-host responses after intestinal transplantation (dated by TCRdb to about 2021). In terms of the full investigation: The transplants that recipients got were multivisceral, liver-intestinal, or isolated intestinal. Rather than being sequenced by the commercial service, samples from a few later patients were sequenced in-house on an Illumina MiSeq and processed with MiXCR. After intestinal transplantation, graft-versus-host and host-versus-graft alloreactive T cell clones were followed in the graft, circulation and bone marrow using bulk TCR-beta CDR3 sequencing. The cohort enrolled some 24 intestinal transplant recipients, one of whom was a retransplant, and a few patients without pretransplant specimens were excluded. Alloreactive clones were identified by sequencing pre-transplant mixed lymphocyte reaction products and comparing these products with unstimulated pre-transplant donor and recipient T cells. Every recipient was given anti-thymocyte globulin induction, then maintenance tacrolimus and steroids for around three years. A peak of at least 4% donor T cells among recipient peripheral blood mononuclear cells was the definition used for donor T cell macrochimerism.

A remark on this clone: The antigen it binds to is not known. It has no much larger one-base neighbor in the sample; base qualities were not kept.

Preparation of the library involved the immunoSEQ multiplex PCR assay. For most patients, genomic DNA was isolated with the Qiagen DNeasy Blood and Tissue Kit and shipped frozen to Adaptive Biotechnologies for TCR sequencing. High-throughput TCR-beta CDR3 sequencing of genomic DNA from most patients was performed by Adaptive Biotechnologies. Per the source publication's procedure: Adaptive's ImmunoSEQ software supplied the TCR sequencing data for around 17 patients, while MiXCR and VDJtools were used to process three other patients. To correct CD4 versus CD8 sorting errors, any sequence found in both subsets at a frequency ratio below 5:1 was removed. CDR3 nucleotide sequences shared by donor and recipient were removed because the origin of these sequences could not be assigned. Alloreactive clones required at least 2-fold expansion over unstimulated cells and minimum CFSE-low frequency of 0.002% (template counts) or 0.001% (read counts). Mappable clones were those detected in sequenced pre-transplant spleen, lymph node, or MLR CFSE-low populations of the donor or recipient. The cumulative frequency of alloreactive clones was calculated as a percentage of all sequences, weighted by copy number. In its TCRdb copy, this immuneACCESS table keeps in-frame sequences only and misses some clones. Where compared with another copy, unresolved V genes explain less than half of these, and the others have no known cause. V and J calls and clone size follow that table, whereas D and trimming were derived from the DNA. The sample has tens of thousands of clones on record, 85% to 90% of them singletons. Roughly 4% of the sample belongs to the ten largest clones.

Broader findings and caveats from the paper: Early after transplant, peak levels of circulating GvH clones were found to be associated with declines in HvG clones. Patients with donor T cell macrochimerism had high GvH to HvG T cell clonal ratios in their allografts. GvH clones were detected in recipient bone marrow, and some appeared earlier in ileal mucosa or blood, consistent with an intestinal mucosal origin. The relatively low number and heterogeneity of intestinal transplant patients limited the conclusions.

V is clipped by 6 bases and J by 7 bases, and the sequence between their germline boundaries is 26 bases long. CDR1 and CDR2 are drawn from the germline V gene: SGHDT, YYEEEE. The CDR3 spans 18 residues, from the cysteine through the phenylalanine. Only the CDR3 portion is preserved as DNA: 54 bases, with reading frame beginning at the first base. The intended sense of this specimen's time point label: cells obtained before transplantation from donor or recipient. CD3+CD4+ and CD3+CD8+ populations were FACS-sorted from unstimulated pre-transplant donor and recipient cells taken from spleen or lymph nodes.

Material: unstimulated CD8+ T cells sorted from spleen or lymph node cells, obtained before transplant. The clonotype comes from a human donor who was the organ donor for an intestinal transplant. The chain was built from TRBV5-6 and TRBJ1-6; the D gene is not confidently resolved. CDR3 sequence: CASTLRWRNSNLNSPLHF. Read as DNA, the sequence is TGTGCCAGCACCCTACGGTGGCGGAATAGCAACTTAAATTCACCCCTCCACTTT.